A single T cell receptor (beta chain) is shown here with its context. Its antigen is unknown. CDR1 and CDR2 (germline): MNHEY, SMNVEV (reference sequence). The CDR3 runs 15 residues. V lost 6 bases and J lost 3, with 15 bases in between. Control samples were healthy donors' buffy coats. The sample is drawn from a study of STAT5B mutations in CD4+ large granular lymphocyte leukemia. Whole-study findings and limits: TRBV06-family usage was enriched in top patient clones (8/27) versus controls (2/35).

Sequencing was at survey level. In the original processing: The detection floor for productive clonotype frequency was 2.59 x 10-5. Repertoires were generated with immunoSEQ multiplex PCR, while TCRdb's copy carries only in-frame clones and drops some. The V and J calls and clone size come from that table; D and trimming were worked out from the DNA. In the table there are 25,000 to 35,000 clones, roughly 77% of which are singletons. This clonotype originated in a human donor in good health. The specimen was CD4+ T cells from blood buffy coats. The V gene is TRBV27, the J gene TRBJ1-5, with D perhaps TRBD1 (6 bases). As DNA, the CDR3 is TGTGCCAGCAGCCTTATAGGACAGCCCAATCAGCCCCAGCATTTT. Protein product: CASSLIGQPNQPQHF.